The clone carrying this TCR beta chain has ten or more counts. Its antigen is not identified. The CDR3 goes on 3 residues after the read ends, and that part is filled in from the germline J gene. The V end lost 6 bases, the J end lost 6 bases, and 17 bases lay between the germline ends. CDR1 and CDR2 (germline): LNHDA, SQIVND (reference sequence). The CDR3 is made up of 14 amino acids. Repertoires were generated with immunoSEQ multiplex PCR, while TCRdb's copy carries only in-frame clones and drops some. The specimen has about 26,000 clones, none found just once. Aged about 8 to 65 years, CVID subjects averaged roughly 39 years old. The data are from a study of T cell clonality in common variable immunodeficiency. Study-wide points: In common variable immunodeficiency, TCR beta chains reportedly carried fewer deletions and N-nucleotide insertions. CVID subjects had higher TCRbeta clonality than healthy controls, most marked in about a third. T cell subpopulation sequencing would be needed to explain CVID clonality.

This sequence joins TRBV19 and TRBJ1-1; D not resolved. The TCR comes from a human donor with common variable immunodeficiency. The sequencing sample was made of peripheral blood mononuclear cells. The DNA read from the CDR3 is TGTGCCAGTAGGAACAGCCTTAGGAGGGCTGAA. Protein sequence: CASRNSLRRAE. The entire CDR3 sequence reads CASRNSLRRAEAFF.